This T cell receptor beta chain originates from a study of blood T cell repertoires in COVID-19 (dated by TCRdb to between 2020 and 2021). With respect to the entire study: Collaborator samples came from the United States, Italy and Spain and covered acute and convalescent phases of COVID-19. The prospective study material was composed of cDNA or gDNA derived from T cells, B-cell-depleted T cells, or PBMCs. A freely available public database, intended as a resource for researchers studying the immune response to SARS-CoV-2, is where the repertoires were released. Where HLA class I and class II types were available, the types were taken from metadata supplied by the sample provider, not from assay-based typing. A de-identified subject ID, COVID-19 status, age in years and sex were almost always included in the sample metadata. Samples came from the ongoing ImmuneRACE study (first 160 participants) plus 1,254 subjects from 6 global collaborators. Subjects who had been exposed to COVID-19, were actively infected with it, or had recovered from it provided the deeply sampled blood TCRbeta repertoires that made up the dataset.

Whole blood was collected in K2EDTA tubes by collaborating institutions according to the institutions' own protocols. Collaborator samples were shipped for TCRbeta analysis as frozen whole blood, isolated PBMCs, or DNA extracted from either sample type. Trimming takes 3 bases off V and 4 bases off J; junction bases not matched to a gene: 2. CDR1 and CDR2 are drawn from the germline V gene: SNHLY, FYNNEI. The CDR3 contains 14 residues, cysteine and phenylalanine counted. CDR3 DNA is the only sequence kept; it has 42 bases, read in frame from the first base. The paper as a whole reports these results and caveats: How much clinical and demographic metadata was included differed by source and by participant, and the metadata was provided uncurated.

TCRbeta CDR3 regions were amplified from genomic DNA by means of the immunoSEQ Assay, a bias-controlled multiplex PCR. From the authors' description of their analysis: Within the assay, amplification of reference gene primers was used to estimate how many nucleated cells each sample contained. To quantify the absolute abundance of each unique TCRbeta CDR3 rearrangement, sequence reads were collapsed and filtered. For each sample, productive Simpson clonality was calculated as the square root of Simpson's diversity index over productive rearrangements. Held by TCRdb, this immuneACCESS table contains in-frame sequences only and omits some clones. Under half of the omission traces to an unresolved V gene where checked; the cause of the rest is unknown. V and J calls and clone size are given by that table; D and trimming were obtained from the DNA. This sample holds about 80,000 clones; 83% were observed only once. Of the sample, approximately 37% falls within the top ten clones.

In regard to this clone: There is no known antigen for this receptor. Within one base of it there is no much larger clone, and no base qualities were kept.

The sequence was collected from a man at least 80 years old with active or convalescent COVID-19. Sequencing was carried out using peripheral blood. The V and J segments used are TRBV2 and TRBJ1-1, with 10 bases aligning to TRBD1. The nucleotide sequence is given as TGTGCCAGCAGTGAGACAGGGGGCCGCACTGAAGCTTTCTTT. Its coded protein is CASSETGGRTEAFF.